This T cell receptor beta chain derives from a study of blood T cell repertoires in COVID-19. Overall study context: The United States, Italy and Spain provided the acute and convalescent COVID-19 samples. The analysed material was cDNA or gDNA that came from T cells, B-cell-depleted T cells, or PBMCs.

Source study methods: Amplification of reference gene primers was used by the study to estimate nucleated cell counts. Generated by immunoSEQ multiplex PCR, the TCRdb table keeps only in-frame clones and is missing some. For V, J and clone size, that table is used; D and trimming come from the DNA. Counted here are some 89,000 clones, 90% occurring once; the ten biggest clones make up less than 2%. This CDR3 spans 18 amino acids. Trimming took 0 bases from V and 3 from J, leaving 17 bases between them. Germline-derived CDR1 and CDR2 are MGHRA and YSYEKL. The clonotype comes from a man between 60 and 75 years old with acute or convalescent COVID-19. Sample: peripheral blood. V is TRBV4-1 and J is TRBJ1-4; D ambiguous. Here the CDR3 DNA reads TGCGCCAGCAGCCAAGATAACCCTCCACTAGCCCCTAATGAAAAACTGTTTTTT. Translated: CASSQDNPPLAPNEKLFF.